This TCR beta chain was sequenced in a study of blood T cell repertoires in COVID-19. Whole-study context: Both acute and convalescent COVID-19 samples were obtained from the United States, Italy and Spain. T cells, B-cell-depleted T cells, or PBMCs supplied cDNA or gDNA.

Per the original methods: Reference gene primers were amplified, and this amplification served to estimate nucleated cell counts. The method was immunoSEQ multiplex PCR; TCRdb's version includes in-frame clones alone and lacks a portion of them. D and trimming come from the DNA, and the V and J calls and clone size come from that table. The data hold about 310,000 clones, with about nine tenths observed a single time. Germline V gives CDR1 MNHEY, CDR2 SVGAGI. V dropped 10 bases and J dropped 5; count of bases not matched to a gene: 7. This CDR3 region has 13 residues. Material for sequencing was peripheral blood. V is TRBV6-5 and J is TRBJ2-3, with 9 positions matching TRBD1. This receptor was identified in a man over 45 with active or convalescent COVID-19. CDR3: CAIRDRAGDTQYF. The CDR3 nucleotides read TGTGCCATCAGGGACAGGGCGGGAGATACGCAGTATTTT.